The 3 T cell receptor beta chains given below trace back to one sample, sequenced in a study of T-cell reconstitution after alpha-beta-depleted transplantation in children. This sample's TCRbeta library carried unique molecular identifier barcodes. TCRdb called the PCR reads again in MiXCR, with one record for every CDR3 protein. The sample records fewer than 1 million distinct CDR3 sequences, roughly 15% being singletons. The sequencing used PBMCs, mostly from graft donor cells, collected 360 days after TCRalphabeta/CD19-depleted stem cell transplant. The receptors stem from a male patient aged 10-17 years who had a stem cell transplant for acute lymphoblastic leukemia, so the T cells may come from the graft donor.

Ten or more counts support this clonotype. V gene TRBV12-3 or TRBV12-4 combines with J gene TRBJ2-5; D remains ambiguous. Trimming cost V 5 bases and J 2 bases, with 15 bases left between them. CDR3 size: 15 residues. CDR3 in amino acids: CASSTLGRHQETQYF. CDR3 nucleotides: TGTGCCAGCAGTACCTTAGGTCGGCATCAAGAGACCCAGTACTTC.

In DNA, the CDR3 is TGTGCCAGCAGTTACTTACCGGGACTAGCGGGAGCCGAGCAGTTCTTC. Translation: CASSYLPGLAGAEQFF. This sequence joins TRBV6-5 and TRBJ2-7, with TRBD2 matching over 14 bases. The J call is in doubt because the DNA end fits TRBJ2-1 better. This CDR3 has 16 residues. Germline CDR1 reads MNHEY; CDR2 reads SVGAGI.

The chain joins TRBV5-1 to TRBJ2-7; 7 positions match TRBD2. The trim removed 3 bases at V and 3 bases at J, leaving 6 bases unmatched. From germline, CDR1 is SGHRS and CDR2 YFSETQ. The CDR3 is 14 amino acids. CDR3 sequence (DNA): TGCGCCAGCAGCTACTCCGGGACTAACTACGAGCAGTACTTC. Its protein product is CASSYSGTNYEQYF.